Presented here are 13 T cell receptor beta chains from one specimen sequenced in a study of shared clonotypes between healthy human individuals. The assay was immunoSEQ multiplex PCR, and TCRdb's table has in-frame clones only and misses some. The sample has roughly 2.5 million clones, approximately 94% seen once; the top ten hold more than 0.12%. Sequenced input: naive CD4+ T cells sorted from blood. Subset meaning: CD45RA+ positively selected. These receptors were obtained from a man between 18 and 29 years old in good health.

The chain is built from TRBV30 and TRBJ2-5, with D possibly called TRBD1 or TRBD2 (5 bases each). The CDR3 is made up of 13 amino acids. CDR1 GTSNPN and CDR2 SVGIG come from the germline V gene (reference sequence). The V end was cut by 8 bases, the J end by 3 bases, with 16 bases between. CDR3: CALAGGLKETQYF. DNA for the CDR3: TGTGCCCTAGCTGGGGGATTAAAAGAGACCCAGTACTTC. The whole variable domain, filled in from reference TRBV30 and TRBJ2-5, reads SQTIHQWPATLVQPVGSPLSLECTVEGTSNPNLYWYRQAAGRGLQLLFYSVGIGQISSEVPQNLSASRPQDRQFILSSKKLLLSDSGFYLCALAGGLKETQYFGPGTRLLVL.

As DNA, the CDR3 is TGCGCCAGCAGCCAAGTCGGGGGGGCTTTAGATTCACCCCTCCACTTT. Residues: CASSQVGGALDSPLHF. The rearrangement links TRBV4-3 to TRBJ1-6, with a weak D call TRBD1 (6 bases). CDR3 length: 16 residues. Trimming removed 1 base at V and 8 bases at J, with 15 bases between. CDR1 and CDR2 (germline): LGHNA, YSLEER.

This sequence joins TRBV10-3 and TRBJ1-1; D uncertain. This CDR3 spans 10 amino acids. Germline V gene data show CDR1 as ENHRY and CDR2 as SYGVKD. CDR3 sequence: CASGETEAFF. CDR3 nucleotide sequence: TGTGCTTCCGGAGAAACTGAAGCTTTCTTT.

The chain couples TRBV4-3 to TRBJ2-7, with a weak D call TRBD2 (6 bases). This CDR3 is built from 15 residues. V dropped 3 bases and J dropped 2 bases, with 14 bases sitting between them. CDR1 is LGHNA and CDR2 is YSLEER in the germline V gene. The CDR3 loop reads CASSQIRGSAYEQYF. Written as DNA, the CDR3 is TGCGCCAGCAGCCAGATCCGGGGGTCTGCCTACGAGCAGTACTTC.

The chain employs TRBV7-3 and TRBJ2-6, with a possible D match to TRBD1 (7 bases). CDR3 length: 17 residues. In germline, CDR1 is SGHTA, CDR2 FQGTGA. V was pared by 7 bases and J by 2 bases, with 18 bases between. The CDR3 DNA is TGTGCCAGCACCCTGGCAGGGGGGTCCGCTGGGGCCAACGTCCTGACTTTC. Protein product: CASTLAGGSAGANVLTF.

V usage is TRBV12-2 and J usage is TRBJ2-7; the table's TRBD2 call for D was not verified on the DNA. TRBV12-2 is assigned pseudogene status. CDR3 length: 19 amino acids. The chain's CDR3 is CASRPLTTRTCGEGYEQYF. For the CDR3, the DNA is TGTGCAAGTCGCCCGCTAACCACTAGGACGTGTGGTGAGGGCTACGAGCAGTACTTC.

This chain links TRBV7-3 with TRBJ2-7; D perhaps matches TRBD1 (6 bases). V dropped 2 bases and J dropped 6 bases, with 11 bases sitting between them. The CDR3 loop spans 13 amino acids. Germline loops: CDR1 SGHTA, CDR2 FQGTGA. CDR3 loop: CASSLFMGAEQYF. CDR3 nucleotides: TGTGCCAGCAGCTTATTTATGGGGGCCGAGCAGTACTTC.

The J gene is TRBJ2-1, the V gene TRBV6-1; D not certain. The germline V gene encodes CDR1 MNHNS and CDR2 SASEGT. V lost 6 bases to trimming and J lost 1 base, with 13 bases between them. The CDR3 length is 15 residues. DNA for the CDR3: TGTGCCAGCAGCGAAATTCCGTGGTCCTACAATGAGCAGTTCTTC. It encodes CASSEIPWSYNEQFF.

Regarding this clone: Other DNA sequences from this sample encode an identical CDR3 as well. This rearrangement joins TRBV11-3 to TRBJ2-1; D not resolved. CDR3 length: 14 residues. Per germline, CDR1 SGHNT and CDR2 YENEEA. Trimming cost V 2 bases and J 1 base, with 6 bases left between them. The CDR3 spells CASSLYGSYNEQFF. CDR3 sequence (DNA): TGTGCCAGCAGCTTATATGGATCCTACAATGAGCAGTTCTTC.

The gene calls are TRBV29-1 and TRBJ1-5, with 9 nucleotides matching TRBD1. J lost 8 bases, V lost 4 bases, and 3 bases had no gene match. Germline lookup yields CDR1 SQVTM and CDR2 ANQGSEA. There are 12 residues in the CDR3. The CDR3 nucleotides are TGCAGCGTTGGGGGACAGGGAGAGCCCCAGCATTTT. This encodes CSVGGQGEPQHF.

In this sample, this clone turned up once. This chain joins TRBV27 and TRBJ2-3, with 10 nucleotides matching TRBD2. V shed 0 bases and J 2 bases; nucleotides not matched to a gene: 2. The CDR3 has 16 residues. In germline, CDR1 is MNHEY, CDR2 SMNVEV (reference sequence). CDR3 sequence: CASSLSLAGNTDTQYF. The CDR3 DNA reads as TGTGCCAGCAGTTTATCACTAGCGGGGAACACAGATACGCAGTATTTT.

V is TRBV10-2 and J is TRBJ1-2; D might be TRBD1 (5 bases). This CDR3 comprises 12 residues. Deletions cut 6 bases from V and 2 bases from J, with 7 bases between. The V gene's germline CDR1 is WSHSY and CDR2 SAAADI. The CDR3, as DNA: TGCGCCAGCAGCCAGGGAAACTATGGCTACACCTTC. Translation: CASSQGNYGYTF.

In its sample, this clone was seen a few times. The rearrangement links TRBV7-9 to TRBJ1-6, with D perhaps TRBD1 (5 bases). The CDR3 covers 15 residues. V was cut by 3 bases and J by 6 bases, with 12 bases left in between. In germline, CDR1 is SEHNR, CDR2 FQNEAQ (reference sequence). This CDR3 reads CASSFGGSPNSPLHF. The CDR3 DNA follows: TGTGCCAGCAGCTTTGGGGGTTCCCCTAATTCACCCCTCCACTTT.